These 20 T cell receptor beta chains were sequenced from one sample in a study of T cell clonality in common variable immunodeficiency. Repertoires were generated with immunoSEQ multiplex PCR, while TCRdb's copy carries only in-frame clones and drops some. The sample holds approximately 75,000 clones, and no clone turns up only once. The sequenced sample consisted of peripheral blood mononuclear cells. Every receptor here comes from a person aged 18 to 75 in good health.

This clone was observed many times. From the germline J gene comes the end of the CDR3, since the read stops 3 residues before it. This chain links TRBV7-8 with TRBJ2-2; 10 nucleotides line up with TRBD1. Germline CDR1 SGHVS, CDR2 FQNEAQ. This CDR3 contains 17 residues. V dropped 2 bases and J dropped 4; count of bases not matched to a gene: 7. The part of the CDR3 DNA that was read is TGTGCCAGCAGCTTAACAAGGACAGGGGGAGTCACCGGGGAG. Translated, it gives CASSLTRTGGVTGE. The full CDR3 is CASSLTRTGGVTGELFF.

This clone was picked up many times. The CDR3 end lies 3 residues beyond the end of the read and is filled in from the germline J gene. V gene TRBV5-4 combines with J gene TRBJ2-1; 8 bases map to TRBD2. V was pared by 0 bases and J by 8 bases, with 7 bases of the junction left unmatched. The CDR3 length is 15 residues. Germline V lookup: CDR1 SGHNT, CDR2 YYREEE (reference sequence). The chain's CDR3 is CASSLGAGVEDEQFF. Partial CDR3 DNA: TGTGCCAGCAGCTTGGGAGCGGGAGTCGAGGATGAG.

This clone has ten or more counts. The read is 3 residues too short to cover the CDR3 end, so that end is filled in from the germline J gene. This rearrangement joins TRBV30 to TRBJ2-7; D is unresolved. V was cut by 1 base and J by 6 bases, with 7 bases left in between. The CDR3 consists of 11 residues. Germline CDR1 is GTSNPN and CDR2 is SVGIG (reference sequence). The CDR3 region is CAWSAMREQYF. CDR3 DNA, as far as it was read: TGTGCCTGGAGTGCCATGCGCGAG.

There are many counts of this clone. From the germline J gene comes the end of the CDR3, since the read stops 3 residues before it. This chain connects TRBV28 to TRBJ2-7; D may be TRBD1 (5 bases). Looked up from germline, CDR1 is MDHEN and CDR2 is SYDVKM. The V and J ends lost 2 bases and 3 bases respectively, with 17 bases between them. This CDR3 has 16 amino acids. The CDR3 loop reads CASSLLDRTQLYEQYF. The sequenced CDR3 bases are TGTGCCAGCAGTTTACTCGACAGAACCCAGCTCTACGAG.

This clone has at least ten counts. The CDR3 end is not reached by the read, which stops 3 residues before it; the germline J gene fills it in. The chain uses TRBV10-3 and TRBJ1-5; tentatively, D is TRBD1 (5 bases). This CDR3 has 17 amino acids. Per the germline V gene, CDR1 is ENHRY and CDR2 is SYGVKD. Deletions cut 7 bases from V and 0 bases from J, with 19 bases between. The CDR3 bases that were read are TGTGCCATCACCTCCCCCCGGGGGGTAGGTAGCAATCAGCCC. Its protein product is CAITSPRGVGSNQP. The entire CDR3 sequence reads CAITSPRGVGSNQPQHF.

This clone has ten or more counts. The read stops 3 residues short of the end of the CDR3; the missing end is completed from the germline J gene. The rearrangement joins TRBV19 to TRBJ2-1; weak D call: TRBD2 (6 bases). Trimming removed 6 bases from V and 5 bases from J, with 11 bases in between. The length of the CDR3 is 13 residues. Germline CDR1 reads LNHDA; CDR2 reads SQIVND (reference sequence). CDR3 DNA (partial): TGTGCCAGTAGGCGACTAGTGGACAATGAG. Its protein is CASRRLVDNE. The complete CDR3 protein is CASRRLVDNEQFF.

There are many counts of this clone. The read ends 3 residues early relative to the CDR3; the germline J gene fills the gap. The genes are TRBV18 and TRBJ2-2, with a tentative D call TRBD2 (5 bases). Trimming took 4 bases from V and 4 from J, leaving 13 bases between them. The CDR3 consists of 15 residues. Germline CDR1 reads KGHSH; CDR2 reads LQKENI. CDR3 sequence: CASSRTVQSTGELFF. The covered CDR3 bases are TGTGCCAGCTCACGGACTGTACAGAGCACCGGGGAG.

There are many counts of this clone. With the read ending 3 residues before the CDR3 end, the germline J gene is used to fill in that end. J is TRBJ2-4 and V is TRBV5-1; the D gene could be TRBD1 or TRBD2 (6 bases each). This CDR3 contains 14 residues. Trimming cost V 7 bases and J 5 bases, with 16 bases left between them. CDR1 is SGHRS, CDR2 YFSETQ, per germline. Incomplete CDR3 DNA: TGCGCCAGCTCGCCGGAGGGGGTGGAAAACATT. Amino acid sequence: CASSPEGVENI. The complete CDR3 reads CASSPEGVENIQYF.

This clone was counted ten times or more. The sequenced fragment ends 3 residues before the CDR3 boundary, so the rest is inferred from the germline J gene. The gene calls are TRBV19 and TRBJ1-6; 7 positions match TRBD1. The CDR3 is 17 amino acids. The trim removed 0 bases at V and 6 bases at J, leaving 8 bases unmatched. Germline V gene lookup returns CDR1 LNHDA and CDR2 SQIVND (reference sequence). CDR3 sequence: CASSIDSATGSNSPLHF. The sequenced part of the CDR3 DNA is TGTGCCAGTAGTATAGACTCCGCGACAGGGAGTAATTCACCC.

This clone was detected ten times or more. The read gets to within 3 residues of the CDR3 end, and the germline J gene fills in the rest. The chain has TRBV20-1 and TRBJ2-1; 10 bases line up with TRBD2. The CDR3 sequence is 17 residues long. The germline V gene encodes CDR1 DFQATT and CDR2 SNEGSKA (reference sequence). J lost 0 bases, V lost 3 bases, and 8 bases had no gene match. The CDR3 is CSARETSGWSSYNEQFF. The CDR3 bases that were read are TGCAGTGCTAGGGAGACTAGCGGGTGGAGCTCCTACAATGAG.

In its sample, this clone was seen many times. The DNA ends 3 residues before the CDR3 does, and the rest of the CDR3 is filled in from the germline J gene. The chain employs TRBV20-1 and TRBJ2-7, with D possibly matching TRBD2 (6 bases). The germline gives CDR1 DFQATT, CDR2 SNEGSKA (reference sequence). This CDR3 has 15 amino acids. With 1 base removed from V and 2 bases from J, the gap between germline ends came to 15 bases. CDR3 bases read: TGCAGTGCTAGAGCGACTAGAGACAGCACCTACGAG. This codes for CSARATRDSTYE. The full CDR3 protein reads CSARATRDSTYEQYF.

Many counts were recorded for this clone. The CDR3 reads CASSLGAGSNEQYF. The sequenced CDR3 bases are TGTGCCAGCAGCTTAGGAGCAGGGAGTAACGAG. The chain is built from TRBV7-9 and TRBJ2-7; D may be TRBD1 or TRBD2 (5 bases each). The CDR3 goes on 3 residues after the read ends, and that part is filled in from the germline J gene. CDR3 length: 14 residues. Trimming pared 1 base from V and 5 bases from J, leaving 12 bases between. CDR1 and CDR2 (germline): SEHNR, FQNEAQ (reference sequence). The whole variable domain, remainder taken from reference TRBV7-9 and TRBJ2-7, is DTGVSQNPRHKITKRGQNVTFRCDPISEHNRLYWYRQTLGQGPEFLTYFQNEAQLEKSRLLSDRFSAERPKGSFSTLEIQRTEQGDSAMYLCASSLGAGSNEQYFGPGTRLTVT.

This clone appeared many times. Read sequence stops 3 residues before the CDR3 end, and the germline J gene provides the missing end. The chain links TRBV29-1 to TRBJ1-2, with TRBD1 matching over 7 bases. The junction had 7 bases not matched to a gene; V was cut back by 5 bases and J by 7 bases. The CDR3 is 12 amino acids. CDR1 SQVTM and CDR2 ANQGSEA come from the germline V gene. The sequenced CDR3 bases are TGCAGCGTTCCGGACAGGCCTAGTGGC. Protein product: CSVPDRPSG. The CDR3 reads in full as CSVPDRPSGYTF. Using reference TRBV29-1 and TRBJ1-2 for the parts outside the CDR3, the full variable domain is SAVISQKPSRDICQRGTSLTIQCQVDSQVTMMFWYRQQPGQSLTLIATANQGSEATYESGFVIDKFPISRPNLTFSTLTVSNMSPEDSSIYLCSVPDRPSGYTFGSGTRLTVV.

This clone showed up many times. The read terminates 3 residues ahead of where the CDR3 ends, so the germline J gene completes it. V and J are TRBV30 and TRBJ1-1; D is unclear. With 3 bases removed from V and 6 bases from J, the gap between germline ends came to 20 bases. The CDR3 runs 15 residues. Germline V gene data show CDR1 as GTSNPN and CDR2 as SVGIG (reference sequence). CDR3 loop: CAWSLYQNLFPEAFF. The CDR3 bases that were read are TGTGCCTGGAGCCTTTATCAGAATCTCTTCCCTGAA.

This clone was detected ten times or more. The observed sequence ends 3 residues before the CDR3 terminus, with the missing tail filled in from the germline J gene. The chain links TRBV29-1 to TRBJ2-2, with 9 bases aligning to TRBD1. The junction had 11 bases not matched to a gene; V was cut back by 6 bases and J by 6 bases. This CDR3 contains 15 residues. The V gene's germline CDR1 is SQVTM and CDR2 ANQGSEA. The covered CDR3 bases are TGCAGCGTCAGGGGGGGACAGGGTGGCGCCGGGGAG. This gives the protein CSVRGGQGGAGE. The complete CDR3 protein is CSVRGGQGGAGELFF.

This clone was counted ten times or more. The read halts 3 residues ahead of the CDR3 end, with the missing end drawn from the germline J gene. The rearrangement uses TRBV4-1 and TRBJ2-3, with D unresolved. Germline CDR1 MGHRA, CDR2 YSYEKL. The CDR3 extends over 15 amino acids. V dropped 2 bases and J dropped 5 bases, with 14 bases sitting between them. CDR3 protein: CASSQLTGTKDTQYF. Incomplete CDR3 DNA: TGCGCCAGCAGCCAACTAACCGGAACTAAAGATACG.

This clone was seen at least ten times. The DNA read from the CDR3 is TGTGCCAGCAGCTTAATAGGGGCTACGTGGGGC. Translation gives CASSLIGATWG. The entire CDR3 is CASSLIGATWGYTF. The chain has TRBV7-8 and TRBJ1-2; D may be TRBD1 (5 bases). The observed sequence ends 3 residues before the CDR3 terminus, with the missing tail filled in from the germline J gene. The germline V gene encodes CDR1 SGHVS and CDR2 FQNEAQ. This CDR3 is built from 14 residues.

Regarding this clone: One end of the junction does not line up with germline, which may come from a read error. With the read ending 3 residues before the CDR3 end, the germline J gene is used to fill in that end. The J gene is TRBJ1-1, the V gene TRBV7-3; D is uncertain. CDR1 and CDR2 (germline): SGHTA, FQGTGA. The CDR3 spans 13 residues. The CDR3 bases that were read are TGTTCCAGCAGCTTCGAGGGTAACACTGAA. As protein: CSSSFEGNTE. The whole CDR3 is CSSSFEGNTEAFF.

This clone was recorded at least ten times. The read terminates 3 residues ahead of where the CDR3 ends, so the germline J gene completes it. V gene TRBV19 combines with J gene TRBJ2-2; 8 bases map to TRBD2. The germline CDR1 and CDR2 sequences are LNHDA and SQIVND (reference sequence). Trimming removed 5 bases from V and 6 bases from J; junction bases left unmatched: 11. The length of the CDR3 is 16 residues. The part of the CDR3 DNA that was read is TGTGCCAGTAGTCCCAGACTAGCGAGAGCCGCCGGGGAG. Protein: CASSPRLARAAGE. The full CDR3 sequence reads CASSPRLARAAGELFF.

There are a few counts of this clone. The CDR3 is cut off 3 residues early in the read; its end comes from the germline J gene. The chain is built from TRBV18 and TRBJ2-1; 9 bases map to TRBD2. Germline assignment: CDR1 KGHSH and CDR2 LQKENI. This CDR3 comprises 16 residues. V dropped 2 bases and J dropped 1; count of bases not matched to a gene: 3. This CDR3 reads CASSPSLAGSYNEQFF. The part of the CDR3 DNA that was read is TGTGCCAGCTCACCATCGCTAGCGGGGTCCTACAATGAG.